Below, 14 T cell receptor beta chains from the same sample are listed, as sequenced in a study of blood T cells in healthy people across ages. A second PCR of 7 to 11 cycles used a sample-barcoded 5' primer and a J-beta primer mix. TCRdb reprocessed the 5' RACE reads via MiXCR and lists one record per CDR3 protein. The repertoire has 790,000 or so distinct CDR3 sequences, 56% of them found once; the top ten carry under 30%. What was sequenced was blood. Receptors were obtained from a middle-aged man in good health.

The rearrangement links TRBV29-1 to TRBJ2-5, with D perhaps matching TRBD2 (6 bases). CDR3 size: 13 residues. The germline V gene has CDR1 SQVTM and CDR2 ANQGSEA. V lost 6 bases to trimming and J lost 4 bases, with 15 bases between them. As DNA, the CDR3 is TGCAGCGTCCGGGACTCGGCGGGAGAGACCCAGTACTTC. Protein product: CSVRDSAGETQYF.

The gene calls are TRBV20-1 and TRBJ2-7; the match to TRBD1 covers 7 bases. The last part of the DNA fits TRBJ2-5 better; the J call may be wrong. Germline values: CDR1 DFQATT, CDR2 SNEGSKA (reference sequence). CDR3 length: 16 residues. The CDR3 bases are TGCAGTGCTAGAGATCAAGGGGGCCGGTTTCAGGAGACCCAGTACTTC. Its translation: CSARDQGGRFQETQYF.

The chain links TRBV5-8 to TRBJ1-4, with 8 bases that match TRBD1. The length of the CDR3 is 17 residues. V gave up 4 bases and J gave up 0 bases; unmatched junction bases: 8. Germline V gene lookup returns CDR1 SGHTS and CDR2 YDEGEE. Here the CDR3 reads CASSNADRGATNEKLFF. As DNA, the CDR3 is TGTGCCAGCAGCAACGCCGACAGGGGAGCAACTAATGAAAAACTGTTTTTT. Based on the CDR3 plus reference TRBV5-8 and TRBJ1-4, the full variable domain is EAGVTQSPTHLIKTRGQQATLRCSPISGHTSVYWYQQALGLGLQFLLWYDEGEERNRGNFPPRFSGRQFPNYSSELNVNALELEDSALYLCASSNADRGATNEKLFFGSGTQLSVL.

The chain has TRBV29-1 and TRBJ1-2; the D is unclear. Trimming cost V 2 bases and J 4 bases, with 14 bases left between them. Germline V lookup: CDR1 SQVTM, CDR2 ANQGSEA. This CDR3 spans 14 amino acids. The CDR3 region is CSVELRRELYGYTF. The CDR3 DNA reads as TGCAGCGTTGAACTCCGGCGGGAACTCTATGGCTACACCTTC. The full variable domain, in which reference TRBV29-1 and TRBJ1-2 provide the parts outside the CDR3, is SAVISQKPSRDICQRGTSLTIQCQVDSQVTMMFWYRQQPGQSLTLIATANQGSEATYESGFVIDKFPISRPNLTFSTLTVSNMSPEDSSIYLCSVELRRELYGYTFGSGTRLTVV.

This clonotype was observed once. The chain links TRBV28 to TRBJ2-7; 9 bases line up with TRBD2. This CDR3 has 15 residues. The J segment lost 0 bases and the V segment lost 4 bases, leaving 4 bases of the junction unmatched. CDR1 is MDHEN and CDR2 is SYDVKM in the germline V gene. As DNA, the CDR3 is TGTGCCAGCAGTTCTCCGGGACTAGCCTCCTACGAGCAGTACTTC. Amino acids: CASSSPGLASYEQYF.

The CDR3 nucleotides read TGTGCCAGCAGGCCCACGGGGGGGAGCAATCAGCCCCAGCATTTT. It codes for CASRPTGGSNQPQHF. The chain recombines TRBV6-5 with TRBJ1-5, with D maybe TRBD1 (5 bases). This CDR3 spans 15 amino acids. The ends were cut back, 6 bases at V and 1 base at J, with 13 bases in the middle. CDR1 and CDR2 (germline): MNHEY, SVGAGI.

This clonotype was counted ten times or more. J is TRBJ1-1 and V is TRBV7-9; the D gene is possibly TRBD1 (5 bases). V dropped 2 bases and J dropped 4 bases, with 8 bases sitting between them. Germline lookup yields CDR1 SEHNR and CDR2 FQNEAQ (reference sequence). The CDR3 runs to 13 residues. The CDR3: CASSLQGFTEAFF. DNA for the CDR3: TGTGCCAGCAGCTTACAGGGATTCACTGAAGCTTTCTTT.

Written as DNA, the CDR3 is TGTGCCAGCAGCGCTCACCTAGCAGATACGCAGTATTTT. Its protein product is CASSAHLADTQYF. The chain joins TRBV7-2 to TRBJ2-3, with D unresolved. CDR3 length equals 13 residues. Per the germline V gene, CDR1 is SGHTA and CDR2 is FQGNSA. V lost 5 bases and J lost 4, with 10 bases in between.

Regarding this clonotype: At one boundary the junction diverges from the germline segment, which might be a read error. The chain combines TRBV15 with TRBJ2-1; unclear D gene. The CDR3 has 13 amino acids. Germline V gives CDR1 LNHNV, CDR2 YYDKDF (reference sequence). CDR3 sequence (DNA): TGTGCCGCCAGCGAACTAAAGTACAATGAGCAGTTCTTC. This gives the protein CAASELKYNEQFF.

With regard to this clonotype: At one end the junction does not follow the germline gene, possibly because of a read error. This chain joins TRBV20-1 and TRBJ1-1, with D possibly matching TRBD1 (5 bases). The CDR3 totals 15 residues. Germline CDR1 DFQATT, CDR2 SNEGSKA (reference sequence). CDR3 protein: CSASGGDFYGTEAFF. The CDR3, as DNA: TGTAGTGCATCTGGGGGGGATTTCTATGGCACTGAAGCTTTCTTT.

This clonotype was observed a few times. The DNA of the CDR3 is TGTGCCACCAGCAGAGGAGGGAGTAAAGGTGAGCAGTTCTTC. This sequence encodes CATSRGGSKGEQFF. The chain carries TRBV15 and TRBJ2-1; maybe TRBD2 (5 bases). Germline-derived CDR1 and CDR2 are LNHNV and YYDKDF (reference sequence). The CDR3 length is 14 residues. With 1 base removed from V and 9 bases from J, the gap between germline ends came to 13 bases.

The genes are TRBV20-1 and TRBJ2-3; D remains unclear. This CDR3 is 16 amino acids long. Germline loops: CDR1 DFQATT, CDR2 SNEGSKA (reference sequence). Trimming removed 5 bases at V and 0 bases at J, with 18 bases between. The CDR3 DNA reads TGCAGTGCTCCCCTGCTGGCTAGACTTAGCACAGATACGCAGTATTTT. This codes for CSAPLLARLSTDTQYF.

The chain is built from TRBV29-1 and TRBJ2-7, with D perhaps TRBD2 (6 bases). With the DNA end fitting TRBJ2-5 better, the J assignment may be wrong. The germline CDR1 and CDR2 sequences are SQVTM and ANQGSEA. The CDR3 is 12 residues long. CDR3 in amino acids: CSVEEGRETQYF. The CDR3 DNA follows: TGCAGCGTTGAAGAGGGGAGGGAGACCCAGTACTTC.

The chain is built from TRBV5-1 and TRBJ2-5, with TRBD2 as a possible D gene (6 bases). The CDR3 covers 14 residues. The ends were cut back, 4 bases at V and 3 bases at J, with 13 bases in the middle. The germline V gene encodes CDR1 SGHRS and CDR2 YFSETQ. CDR3 nucleotide sequence: TGCGCCAGCAGCGCCAATAGCGGAGAAGAGACCCAGTACTTC. Protein: CASSANSGEETQYF.